The present T cell receptor beta chain was sequenced within a study of blood T cell repertoires in COVID-19 (TCRdb year 2020). With respect to the entire study: Samples covering the acute and convalescent phases of COVID-19 were provided by collaborators in the United States, Italy and Spain. The prospective study material was composed of cDNA or gDNA derived from T cells, B-cell-depleted T cells, or PBMCs. Where HLA class I and class II types were available, the types were taken from metadata supplied by the sample provider, not from assay-based typing. Deeply sampled blood TCRbeta repertoires from subjects exposed to, actively infected with, or recovered from COVID-19 were included in the dataset. The repertoires were released in a freely available public database meant as a resource for research on the immune response to SARS-CoV-2. The sample metadata nearly always contained a de-identified subject ID, COVID-19 status, age in years and sex. The samples were drawn from the first 160 participants of the ongoing ImmuneRACE study and from 1,254 subjects provided by 6 global collaborators.

TCRbeta CDR3 regions were amplified from genomic DNA by means of the immunoSEQ Assay, a bias-controlled multiplex PCR. Regarding the original processing steps: Nucleated cell counts per sample were estimated from amplification of reference gene primers within the assay. Sequence reads were collapsed and filtered to measure the absolute abundance of every unique TCRbeta CDR3 rearrangement. For each sample, productive Simpson clonality was calculated as the square root of Simpson's diversity index over productive rearrangements. TCRdb took this table from immuneACCESS and kept in-frame rearrangements with V and J called. Such tables lack part of the clones; where checked against another copy, unresolved V genes explain under half of the gap, and the rest is unexplained. For V, J and clone size, that table is used; D and trimming come from the DNA. Across this sample there are about 80,000 clones, with about four fifths seen only once. Together, the top ten hold more than 10% of the sample.

Broader findings and caveats from the paper: The amount of clinical and demographic metadata varied by source and participant and was provided uncurated.

Regarding this clone: It has no known antigen specificity. No much larger clone exists at a distance of one base, and base qualities are not known.

Collaborating institutions collected whole blood in K2EDTA tubes following their own protocols. For TCRbeta analysis, collaborator samples were shipped as frozen whole blood, as isolated PBMCs, or as DNA extracted from either sample type. From the cysteine up to the phenylalanine, the CDR3 has a length of 15 residues. CDR3 DNA only is kept here, 45 bases in frame from base 1. CDR1 and CDR2 are read off the germline V gene as MDHEN and SYDVKM. Trimming leaves V shorter by 6 bases and J shorter by 3 bases, with the junction holding 2 bases beyond the gene matches. The chain uses TRBV28 and TRBJ2-5; 15 of the junction bases match TRBD2. The receptor was derived from a man older than 75 with acute or convalescent COVID-19. What was sequenced was peripheral blood. At the DNA level, the sequence is TGTGCCAGCAGACGGACTAGCGGGGGGGAAGAGACCCAGTACTTC. The resulting protein is CASRRTSGGEETQYF. Outside the CDR3, residues come from the reference TRBV28 and TRBJ2-5 proteins, so the full variable domain is: DVKVTQSSRYLVKRTGEKVFLECVQDMDHENMFWYRQDPGLGLRLIYFSYDVKMKEKGDIPEGYSVSREKKERFSLILESASTNQTSMYLCASRRTSGGEETQYFGPGTRLLVL.